This T cell receptor (beta chain) was sequenced during a study of identical twins. MiXCR was run by TCRdb on the 5' RACE reads, yielding one entry per CDR3 protein. The data contain a few hundred thousand distinct CDR3 sequences, about 8.1% of them seen just once; the ten biggest clones take up over 2%. This clonotype was seen repeatedly, ten times or more. Germline CDR1 is LGHDT and CDR2 is YNNKEL (reference sequence). V lost 4 bases and J lost 9, with 15 bases in between. The length of the CDR3 is 13 residues. These same data were also listed under a study on yellow fever vaccine responses in identical twins.

The clonotype originates from a woman aged 18-30 years in good health. The chain combines TRBV3-1 with TRBJ1-2, with D possibly TRBD1 on 5 matching bases. The sequenced material came from memory (CD45RO+) T cells sorted from blood. The CDR3 sequence: CASSPGGQGRYTF. CDR3 coding DNA: TGTGCCAGCAGCCCAGGAGGGCAGGGACGCTACACCTTC.